This TCR beta chain comes out of a study of molecular identifiers for immune sequencing clone quantification. Study-wide results and caveats: Among about a million naive cells, spiked Jurkat TCR RNA from a single cell was reportedly detectable. Identical TCR molecules that share a barcode could lead to an underestimation of highly expanded clone sizes. Over 99% of CMV-specific effector molecules, but under 1% of naive ones, were in clones above 20 copies.

A note on this clonotype: As yet, its antigen is unknown. A junction boundary mismatches the germline segment, possibly from a read error.

The germline V gene has CDR1 MNHEY and CDR2 SVGEGT. The CDR3 spans 13 residues. Bulk TCR libraries used previously described methods and listed TCR primers. TCRdb called the PCR reads again in MiXCR, with one record for every CDR3 protein. The sample includes some 320,000 distinct CDR3 sequences, about 20% of them seen just once. The chain employs TRBV6-2 or TRBV6-3 and TRBJ2-7; 7 nucleotides match TRBD1. Sequences were obtained from naive CD8+ T cells from blood, with Jurkat cell RNA spiked in. Described subset: FACS-sorted CD8+CD4-CCR7+CD45RA+ naive T cells. This clonotype was sampled from a human donor in good health. Some libraries in this study had Jurkat cell RNA spiked in. The CDR3 nucleotides are TGTGCCAGCAGTTACGACAGGGCCTACAAGCAGTACTTC. Translated, it gives CASSYDRAYKQYF.